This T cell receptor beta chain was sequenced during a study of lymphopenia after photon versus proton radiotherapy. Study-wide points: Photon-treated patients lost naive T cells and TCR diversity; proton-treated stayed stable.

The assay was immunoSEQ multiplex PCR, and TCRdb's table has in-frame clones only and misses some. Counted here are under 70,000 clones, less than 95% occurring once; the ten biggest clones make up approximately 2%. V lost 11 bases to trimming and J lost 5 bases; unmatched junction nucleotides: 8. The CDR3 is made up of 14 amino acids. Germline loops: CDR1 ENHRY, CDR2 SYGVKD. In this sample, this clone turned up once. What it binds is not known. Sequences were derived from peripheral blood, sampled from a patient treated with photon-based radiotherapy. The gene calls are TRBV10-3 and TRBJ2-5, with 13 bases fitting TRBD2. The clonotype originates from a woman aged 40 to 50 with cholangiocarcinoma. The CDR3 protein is CAAGTSGVGETQYF. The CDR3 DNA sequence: TGTGCCGCCGGGACTAGCGGGGTCGGGGAGACCCAGTACTTC.